Here is one T cell receptor (beta chain) with its context. The data were taken from a study of blood T cell repertoires in COVID-19. Study background: PBMCs, B-cell-depleted T cells, or T cells were the source of the cDNA or gDNA that made up the material.

V lost 1 base, J lost 3 bases, and 15 bases lay in between. This CDR3 comprises 17 residues. In germline, CDR1 is LGHDT, CDR2 YNNKEL (reference sequence). As originally analysed: Reference gene primer amplification gave estimated nucleated cell counts. The method was immunoSEQ multiplex PCR; TCRdb's version includes in-frame clones alone and lacks a portion of them. V and J calls and clone size come straight from that table; D and trimming were deduced from the DNA. The table has about 180,000 clones, approximately 80% seen once. The sequence came from a woman aged 60-75 years with acute or convalescent COVID-19. The chain has TRBV3-1 (or the pseudogene TRBV3-2) and TRBJ2-2, with D perhaps TRBD1 (6 bases). Sequenced input: peripheral blood. CDR3 in DNA: TGTGCCAGCAGCCAAGGGCCTCTAGGGGGTTACACCGGGGAGCTGTTTTTT. It is translated as CASSQGPLGGYTGELFF.